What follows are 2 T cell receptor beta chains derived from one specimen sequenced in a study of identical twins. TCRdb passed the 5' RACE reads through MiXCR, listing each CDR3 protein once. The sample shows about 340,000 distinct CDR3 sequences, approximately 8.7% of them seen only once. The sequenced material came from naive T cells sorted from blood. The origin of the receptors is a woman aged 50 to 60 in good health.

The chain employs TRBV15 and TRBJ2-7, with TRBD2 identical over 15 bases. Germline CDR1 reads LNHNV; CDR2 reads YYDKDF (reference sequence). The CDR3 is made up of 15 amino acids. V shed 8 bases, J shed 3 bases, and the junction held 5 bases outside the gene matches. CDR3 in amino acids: CATYGTSGRFYEQYV. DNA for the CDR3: TGTGCCACCTATGGGACTAGCGGGAGGTTCTACGAGCAGTACGTC.

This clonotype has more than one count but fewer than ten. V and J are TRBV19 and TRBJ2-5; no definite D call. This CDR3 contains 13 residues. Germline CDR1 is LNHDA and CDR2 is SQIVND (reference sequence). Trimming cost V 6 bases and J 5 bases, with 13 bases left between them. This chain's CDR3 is CASSYRVRETQYF. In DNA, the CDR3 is TGTGCCAGTAGCTACCGGGTGAGGGAGACCCAGTACTTC.